This T cell receptor (beta chain) was captured in a study of blood T cell repertoires in COVID-19. Overall study: Acute and convalescent COVID-19 specimens originated in the United States, Italy and Spain. The analysed material was cDNA or gDNA that came from T cells, B-cell-depleted T cells, or PBMCs.

As processed by the authors: From reference gene primer amplification, estimates of nucleated cell counts were derived. Profiling relied on immunoSEQ multiplex PCR, and the TCRdb table lists in-frame clones only, not all of them. D and trimming come from the DNA, and the V and J calls and clone size come from that table. The top ten clones hold approximately 19% of a sample with 35,000 to 45,000 clones, about nine tenths of them seen once. The specimen sequenced was peripheral blood. This receptor was identified in a man in his 70s with acute or convalescent COVID-19.

The CDR3 DNA sequence: TGTGCCAGCAGCTACGGGGGAGGGAACTACGAGCAGTACTTC. It yields the protein CASSYGGGNYEQYF. The chain uses TRBV5-4 and TRBJ2-7; 7 bases are shared with TRBD2. V trimming: 3 bases; J trimming: 3 bases; junction bases outside the gene matches: 6. CDR1 and CDR2 from the germline V gene are SGHNT and YYREEE (reference sequence). The CDR3 covers 14 residues. Full variable domain (remainder filled in from reference TRBV5-4 and TRBJ2-7): ETGVTQSPTHLIKTRGQQVTLRCSSQSGHNTVSWYQQALGQGPQFIFQYYREEENGRGNFPPRFSGLQFPNYSSELNVNALELDDSALYLCASSYGGGNYEQYFGPGTRLTVT.